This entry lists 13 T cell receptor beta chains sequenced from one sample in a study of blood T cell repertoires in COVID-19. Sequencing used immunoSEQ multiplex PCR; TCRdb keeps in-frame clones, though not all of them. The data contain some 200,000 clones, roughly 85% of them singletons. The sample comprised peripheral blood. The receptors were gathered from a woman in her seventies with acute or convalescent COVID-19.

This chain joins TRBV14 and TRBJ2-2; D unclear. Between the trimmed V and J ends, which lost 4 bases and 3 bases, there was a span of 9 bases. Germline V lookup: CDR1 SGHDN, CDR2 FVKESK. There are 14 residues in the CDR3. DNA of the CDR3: TGTGCCAGCAGCCCCGCCGGTTACACCGGGGAGCTGTTTTTT. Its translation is CASSPAGYTGELFF.

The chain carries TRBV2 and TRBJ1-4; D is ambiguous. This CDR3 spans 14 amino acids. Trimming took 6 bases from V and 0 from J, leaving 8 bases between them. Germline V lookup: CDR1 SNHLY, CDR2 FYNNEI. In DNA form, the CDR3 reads TGTGCCAGCAGCCCCCCTGCAACTAATGAAAAACTGTTTTTT. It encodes CASSPPATNEKLFF.

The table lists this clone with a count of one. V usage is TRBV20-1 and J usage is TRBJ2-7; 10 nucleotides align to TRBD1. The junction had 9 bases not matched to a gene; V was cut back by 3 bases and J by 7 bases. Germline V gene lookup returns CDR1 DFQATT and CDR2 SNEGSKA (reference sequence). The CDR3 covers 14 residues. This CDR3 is CSASIPGQGREQYF. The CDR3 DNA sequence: TGCAGTGCTAGTATACCGGGACAGGGGAGAGAGCAGTACTTC.

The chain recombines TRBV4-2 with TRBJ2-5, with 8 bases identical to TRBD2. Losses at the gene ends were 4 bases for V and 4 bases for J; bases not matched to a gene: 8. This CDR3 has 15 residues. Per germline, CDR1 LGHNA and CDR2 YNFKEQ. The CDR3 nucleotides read TGTGCCAGCAGCCGGAACCGGGGGGGCGGAGAGACCCAGTACTTC. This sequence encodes CASSRNRGGGETQYF.

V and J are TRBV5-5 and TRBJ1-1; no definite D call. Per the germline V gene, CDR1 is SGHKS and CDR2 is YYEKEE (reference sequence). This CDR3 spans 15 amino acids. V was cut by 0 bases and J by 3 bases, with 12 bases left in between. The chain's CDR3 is CASSLVWATDTEAFF. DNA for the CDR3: TGTGCCAGCAGCTTGGTGTGGGCAACGGACACTGAAGCTTTCTTT.

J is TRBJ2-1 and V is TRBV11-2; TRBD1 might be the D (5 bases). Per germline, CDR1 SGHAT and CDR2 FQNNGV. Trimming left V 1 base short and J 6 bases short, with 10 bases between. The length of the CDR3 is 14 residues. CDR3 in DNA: TGTGCCAGCAGCTTAGTAATTAGGGGCAATGAGCAGTTCTTC. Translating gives CASSLVIRGNEQFF.

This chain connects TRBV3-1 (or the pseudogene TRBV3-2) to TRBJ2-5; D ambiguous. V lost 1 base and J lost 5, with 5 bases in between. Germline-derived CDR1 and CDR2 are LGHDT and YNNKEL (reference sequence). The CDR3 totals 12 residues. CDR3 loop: CASSQAVETQYF. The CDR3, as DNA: TGTGCCAGCAGCCAAGCGGTGGAGACCCAGTACTTC.

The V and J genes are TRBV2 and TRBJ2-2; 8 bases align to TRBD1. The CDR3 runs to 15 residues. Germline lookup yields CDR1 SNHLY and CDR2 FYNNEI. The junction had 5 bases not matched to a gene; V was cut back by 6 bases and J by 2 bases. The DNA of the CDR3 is TGTGCCAGCAGGGGGACAGGTAGAAACACCGGGGAGCTGTTTTTT. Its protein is CASRGTGRNTGELFF.

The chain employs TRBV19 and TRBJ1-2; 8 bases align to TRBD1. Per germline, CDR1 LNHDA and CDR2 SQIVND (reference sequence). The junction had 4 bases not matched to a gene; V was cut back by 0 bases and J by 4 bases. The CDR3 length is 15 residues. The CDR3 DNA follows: TGTGCCAGTAGTATAGACCGGCAGGGGGCCTATGGCTACACCTTC. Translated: CASSIDRQGAYGYTF.

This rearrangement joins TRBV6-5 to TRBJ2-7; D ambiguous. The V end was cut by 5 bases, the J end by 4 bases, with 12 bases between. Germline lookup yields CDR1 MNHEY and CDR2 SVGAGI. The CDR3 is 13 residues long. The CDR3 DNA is TGTGCCAGCAGTCGACTCGCTATTTACGAGCAGTACTTC. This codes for CASSRLAIYEQYF.

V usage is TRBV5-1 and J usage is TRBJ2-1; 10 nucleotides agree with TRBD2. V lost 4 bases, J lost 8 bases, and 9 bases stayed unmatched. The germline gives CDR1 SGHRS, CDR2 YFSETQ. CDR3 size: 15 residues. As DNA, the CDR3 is TGCGCCAGCAGCCGAACTAGCGGGAAGGGGGATGAGCAGTTCTTC. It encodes CASSRTSGKGDEQFF. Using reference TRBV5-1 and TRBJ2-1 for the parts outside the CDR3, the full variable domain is KAGVTQTPRYLIKTRGQQVTLSCSPISGHRSVSWYQQTPGQGLQFLFEYFSETQRNKGNFPGRFSGRQFSNSRSEMNVSTLELGDSALYLCASSRTSGKGDEQFFGPGTRLTVL.

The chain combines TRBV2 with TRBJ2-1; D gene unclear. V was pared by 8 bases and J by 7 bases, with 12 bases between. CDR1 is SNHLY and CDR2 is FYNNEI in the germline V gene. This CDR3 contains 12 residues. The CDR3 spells CASGSLPNEQFF. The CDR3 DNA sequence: TGTGCCAGCGGCTCTTTACCTAATGAGCAGTTCTTC.

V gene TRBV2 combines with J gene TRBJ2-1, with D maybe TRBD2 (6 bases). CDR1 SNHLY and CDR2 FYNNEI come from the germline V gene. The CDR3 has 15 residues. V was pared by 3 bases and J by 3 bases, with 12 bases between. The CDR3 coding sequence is TGTGCCAGCAGTGAGCGGGACGCCTACTACAATGAGCAGTTCTTC. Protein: CASSERDAYYNEQFF.